Listed here are 21 T cell receptor beta chains from one sample, sequenced in a study of stem cell transplantation in POMP-related autoinflammatory disease. Profiling relied on immunoSEQ multiplex PCR, and the TCRdb table lists in-frame clones only, not all of them. This table holds over 25,000 clones, about 91% found once. Sequenced here: CD4+ T cells from PBMCs, sampled before stem cell transplantation. The receptors here all came from a human donor with POMP-related autoinflammation and immune dysregulation (PRAID).

The chain links TRBV6-1 to TRBJ2-3; 8 nucleotides line up with TRBD1. The CDR3 has 12 residues. CDR1 MNHNS and CDR2 SASEGT come from the germline V gene. Trimming at V came to 7 bases and at J to 4 bases, leaving 1 base not matched to a gene. Here the CDR3 DNA reads TGTGCCAGCACAGGGGGCGCAGATACGCAGTATTTT. Translated, it gives CASTGGADTQYF.

The V gene is TRBV5-5, the J gene TRBJ2-3; D is uncertain. The CDR3 is made up of 13 amino acids. Germline CDR1 and CDR2: SGHKS and YYEKEE (reference sequence). Between the trimmed V and J ends, which lost 2 bases and 4 bases, there was a span of 8 bases. The CDR3 nucleotides are TGTGCCAGCAGCTTATCAGGATCAGATACGCAGTATTTT. This codes for CASSLSGSDTQYF.

This chain uses TRBV11-2 with TRBJ1-1; TRBD1 might be the D (5 bases). Germline CDR1 and CDR2: SGHAT and FQNNGV. V shed 3 bases and J shed 0 bases, with 17 bases lying between them. The CDR3 has 17 residues. CDR3 DNA: TGTGCCAGCAGCTTCCCCAGGGCTATGGAGTTGAACACTGAAGCTTTCTTT. Translation gives CASSFPRAMELNTEAFF.

This clone was seen only once. The rearrangement uses TRBV5-1 and TRBJ1-1; 8 bases fit TRBD1. The germline gives CDR1 SGHRS, CDR2 YFSETQ. There are 16 residues in the CDR3. V lost 1 base to trimming and J lost 1 base; unmatched junction nucleotides: 6. The CDR3 nucleotides are TGCGCCAGCAGCTTGTGGGACAGGCTCTGGAACACTGAAGCTTTCTTT. Translating it yields CASSLWDRLWNTEAFF. The variable domain in full, completed from reference TRBV5-1 and TRBJ1-1, reads KAGVTQTPRYLIKTRGQQVTLSCSPISGHRSVSWYQQTPGQGLQFLFEYFSETQRNKGNFPGRFSGRQFSNSRSEMNVSTLELGDSALYLCASSLWDRLWNTEAFFGQGTRLTVV.

The chain uses TRBV7-3 and TRBJ2-3, with TRBD1 as a possible D gene (5 bases). Trimming cost V 5 bases and J 1 base, with 16 bases left between them. CDR3 length: 16 amino acids. The germline V gene encodes CDR1 SGHTA and CDR2 FQGTGA. Here the CDR3 reads CASSPQGRARTDTQYF. CDR3 nucleotides: TGTGCCAGCAGCCCGCAGGGCCGAGCCCGCACAGATACGCAGTATTTT.

This chain connects TRBV6-5 to TRBJ2-5; the D is unclear. The CDR3 has 12 amino acids. Germline V CDR1 and CDR2: MNHEY, SVGAGI. V lost 7 bases and J 7 bases, leaving 13 bases between the germline ends. In nucleotides, the CDR3 is TGTGCCAGCACCATGGAGTCAGGGACCCAGTACTTC. This gives the protein CASTMESGTQYF.

In this sample, this clone turned up a few times. V gene TRBV11-2 combines with J gene TRBJ1-6; D remains ambiguous. The CDR3 runs 15 residues. Germline lookup yields CDR1 SGHAT and CDR2 FQNNGV. V was shortened by 0 bases and J by 5 bases, with 8 bases between the two germline ends. The CDR3 DNA sequence: TGTGCCAGCAGCTTAGAAGGGCAGAATAATTCACCCCTCCACTTT. This encodes CASSLEGQNNSPLHF.

CDR3 residues: CSVGWDYEQYF. CDR3 DNA sequence: TGCAGCGTTGGGTGGGACTACGAGCAGTACTTC. V and J are TRBV29-1 and TRBJ2-7, with D unresolved. This CDR3 region has 11 residues. The germline CDR1 and CDR2 sequences are SQVTM and ANQGSEA. V was pared by 4 bases and J by 3 bases, with 7 bases between.

The chain links TRBV7-2 to TRBJ2-3; 7 nucleotides align to TRBD2. The germline CDR1 and CDR2 sequences are SGHTA and FQGNSA. This CDR3 contains 15 residues. The V and J ends lost 0 bases and 4 bases, in that order; junction bases with no gene match: 4. For the CDR3, the DNA is TGTGCCAGCAGCTTAGCTAGCGGGCGGGCAGATACGCAGTATTTT. It codes for CASSLASGRADTQYF.

This clone was observed a single time. This chain links TRBV7-6 with TRBJ2-5; D unclear. Germline lookup yields CDR1 SGHVS and CDR2 FNYEAQ. The CDR3 spans 14 residues. V was shortened by 3 bases and J by 3 bases, with 11 bases between the two germline ends. CDR3 amino acids: CASSFGHGKETQYF. The CDR3 nucleotides read TGTGCCAGCAGCTTTGGGCACGGAAAAGAGACCCAGTACTTC.

Here the CDR3 DNA reads TGCGCCAGCAGCTTGGTCCGAATTACTAGCGGGAGGGCCCAATACTACAATGAGCAGTTCTTC. It specifies CASSLVRITSGRAQYYNEQFF. The chain links TRBV5-1 to TRBJ2-1, with 13 bases fitting TRBD2. CDR3 size: 21 residues. Trimming at V came to 0 bases and at J to 3 bases, leaving 15 bases not matched to a gene. Germline V gene sequence: CDR1 SGHRS, CDR2 YFSETQ.

This chain links TRBV28 with TRBJ1-5, with D hard to call. The CDR3 sequence is 16 residues long. Per germline, CDR1 MDHEN and CDR2 SYDVKM. V was cut by 6 bases and J by 3 bases, with 18 bases left in between. This CDR3 is CASSRLPGPYNQPQHF. The CDR3 nucleotides read TGTGCCAGCAGCCGACTCCCGGGCCCCTACAATCAGCCCCAGCATTTT. The full variable domain, its missing parts supplied by reference TRBV28 and TRBJ1-5, is DVKVTQSSRYLVKRTGEKVFLECVQDMDHENMFWYRQDPGLGLRLIYFSYDVKMKEKGDIPEGYSVSREKKERFSLILESASTNQTSMYLCASSRLPGPYNQPQHFGDGTRLSIL.

The chain is built from TRBV5-8 and TRBJ2-4; D is possibly TRBD2 (5 bases). The CDR3 extends over 13 amino acids. The V gene's germline CDR1 is SGHTS and CDR2 YDEGEE. V was shortened by 2 bases and J by 6 bases, with 9 bases between the two germline ends. The CDR3 region is CASSFRGLNIQYF. The CDR3 DNA reads as TGTGCCAGCAGCTTCCGTGGACTAAACATTCAGTACTTC.

V is TRBV27 and J is TRBJ2-1; perhaps TRBD1 as D (6 bases). V was pared by 5 bases and J by 5 bases, with 16 bases between. Germline loops: CDR1 MNHEY, CDR2 SMNVEV (reference sequence). The CDR3 runs 15 residues. The CDR3 region is CASSGILRGNNEQFF. DNA of the CDR3: TGTGCCAGCAGTGGGATCTTGAGGGGGAACAATGAGCAGTTCTTC.

The J gene is TRBJ1-1, the V gene TRBV20-1, with TRBD1 as a possible D gene (6 bases). Germline CDR1 and CDR2: DFQATT and SNEGSKA (reference sequence). V lost 5 bases to trimming and J lost 8 bases, with 12 bases between them. The CDR3 has 11 amino acids. The CDR3: CSAPGVREAFF. CDR3 DNA: TGCAGTGCTCCAGGGGTCCGAGAAGCTTTCTTT.

This clone has only one observation. V and J are TRBV5-4 and TRBJ2-3, with TRBD2 matching 13 bases. Per the germline V gene, CDR1 is SGHNT and CDR2 is YYREEE (reference sequence). This CDR3 region has 17 residues. Trimming at V came to 3 bases and at J to 3 bases, leaving 7 bases not matched to a gene. The CDR3 loop is CASSSRTSGRGTDTQYF. CDR3 DNA sequence: TGTGCCAGCAGCTCCCGGACTAGCGGGAGAGGGACAGATACGCAGTATTTT.

The chain has TRBV10-3 and TRBJ2-3; 8 bases are shared with TRBD2. Unmatched junction bases numbered 2, after V lost 6 bases and J lost 0 bases. Germline lookup yields CDR1 ENHRY and CDR2 SYGVKD. The CDR3 sequence is 14 residues long. The CDR3 loop is CAIRASGSTDTQYF. The CDR3 DNA sequence: TGTGCCATCAGAGCTAGCGGGAGCACAGATACGCAGTATTTT.

The V gene is TRBV28, the J gene TRBJ2-4; 7 bases are shared with TRBD2. The CDR3 has 16 residues. Germline CDR1 and CDR2: MDHEN and SYDVKM. J gave up 2 bases and V 4 bases, and 8 bases lay outside the gene matches. The CDR3 DNA reads as TGTGCCAGCAGTTGGGTGGCGGGAGCTTCCAAAAACATTCAGTACTTC. Protein sequence: CASSWVAGASKNIQYF.

This sequence joins TRBV18 and TRBJ1-2, with a possible D match to TRBD1 (5 bases). Trimming pared 2 bases from V and 4 bases from J, leaving 14 bases between. Germline CDR1 is KGHSH and CDR2 is LQKENI. The CDR3 spans 15 residues. In nucleotides, the CDR3 is TGTGCCAGCTCACCAAGACAGCTCGGAAGCTATGGCTACACCTTC. Translating gives CASSPRQLGSYGYTF.

The chain uses TRBV6-1 and TRBJ1-1; tentative D call: TRBD1 (5 bases). This CDR3 has 14 residues. CDR1 is MNHNS, CDR2 SASEGT, per germline. Trimming removed 1 base from V and 3 bases from J, with 9 bases in between. CDR3 region: CASSEVGGDTEAFF. The CDR3 DNA reads TGTGCCAGCAGTGAAGTGGGGGGGGACACTGAAGCTTTCTTT.

In its sample, this clone was seen a few times. The rearrangement joins TRBV5-1 to TRBJ1-1; D remains unclear. CDR1 is SGHRS, CDR2 YFSETQ, per germline. The V gene lost 1 base and the J gene lost 2 bases, with 0 bases spanning the gap. This CDR3 has 11 amino acids. The CDR3 is CASSLNTEAFF. CDR3 sequence (DNA): TGCGCCAGCAGCTTGAACACTGAAGCTTTCTTT.